The 21 T cell receptor beta chains reported below all come from one sample, sequenced in a study of blood T cell repertoires in COVID-19. Only in-frame clones appear in the TCRdb table, and some are missing; sequencing was by immunoSEQ multiplex PCR. Among under 300,000 clones listed, around 90% were seen once. Sequenced input: peripheral blood. The source of these receptors is a woman aged 35 to 49 who had recovered from COVID-19.

This rearrangement joins TRBV6-2 or TRBV6-3 to TRBJ2-1, with 9 bases matching TRBD2. Germline assignment: CDR1 MNHEY and CDR2 SVGEGT. This CDR3 has 17 residues. V shed 0 bases and J 4 bases; nucleotides not matched to a gene: 7. The CDR3 nucleotides read TGTGCCAGCAGTTACTCTTTAGCGGGAGAGCATTACAATGAGCAGTTCTTC. Translating it yields CASSYSLAGEHYNEQFF.

This clone was seen once. V usage is TRBV7-9 and J usage is TRBJ2-7; the match to TRBD2 covers 11 bases. The CDR3 consists of 15 residues. CDR1 SEHNR and CDR2 FQNEAQ come from the germline V gene (reference sequence). The V gene end was trimmed by 5 bases and the J gene end by 6 bases; junction bases not matched to a gene: 9. In nucleotides, the CDR3 is TGTGCCAGCAGCCCTAGTACTAGCGGGAGATCCGAGCAGTACTTC. This gives the protein CASSPSTSGRSEQYF.

This chain links TRBV6-6 with TRBJ2-1; possible D gene TRBD2, 5 bases. The germline gives CDR1 MNHNY, CDR2 SVGAGI (reference sequence). With 2 bases removed from V and 8 bases from J, the gap between germline ends came to 13 bases. This CDR3 has 14 residues. The CDR3 reads CASSYIPRAYEQFF. CDR3 nucleotides: TGTGCCAGCAGTTACATCCCGCGGGCCTATGAGCAGTTCTTC.

This clone was recorded only once. The chain links TRBV29-1 to TRBJ2-1; D uncertain. The CDR3 is 11 amino acids. Germline loops: CDR1 SQVTM, CDR2 ANQGSEA. Trimming stripped 4 bases from V and 9 bases from J, with 10 bases between. CDR3 region: CSVVTPGEQFF. Written as DNA, the CDR3 is TGCAGCGTTGTCACCCCCGGTGAGCAGTTCTTC.

The rearrangement links TRBV28 to TRBJ1-5; the D is unclear. The V end lost 3 bases, the J end lost 0 bases, and 9 bases lay between the germline ends. Germline assignment: CDR1 MDHEN and CDR2 SYDVKM. The CDR3 is 15 amino acids. CDR3 sequence reads: CASSFRRDSNQPQHF. The CDR3 DNA follows: TGTGCCAGCAGTTTTCGCCGAGATAGCAATCAGCCCCAGCATTTT.

The V call is TRBV29-1, the J call TRBJ2-5; tentative D call: TRBD2 (6 bases). The V end lost 6 bases, the J end lost 7 bases, and 21 bases lay between the germline ends. CDR3 length: 14 residues. CDR1 SQVTM and CDR2 ANQGSEA come from the germline V gene. This CDR3 is CSVPGVAASGTQYF. CDR3 bases: TGCAGCGTCCCCGGGGTAGCGGCCTCAGGGACCCAGTACTTC.

This chain connects TRBV4-1 to TRBJ2-2; 8 nucleotides line up with TRBD2. CDR3 length: 16 residues. V lost 0 bases and J lost 3; bases outside the gene matches: 3. CDR1 and CDR2 from the germline V gene are MGHRA and YSYEKL. CDR3 DNA: TGCGCCAGCAGCCAAGAGCGAGCGGGAGACACCGGGGAGCTGTTTTTT. Protein: CASSQERAGDTGELFF.

CDR3 coding DNA: TGTGCCAGCAGCCAGGGAGATCTTGGCTACACCTTC. Translation: CASSQGDLGYTF. J is TRBJ1-2 and V is TRBV3-1 (or the pseudogene TRBV3-2); D is unresolved. The CDR3 consists of 12 residues. CDR1 is LGHDT, CDR2 YNNKEL, per germline (reference sequence). Trimming took off 3 bases at V and 7 bases at J, with 9 bases between the two ends.

The chain joins TRBV5-1 to TRBJ2-1, with 7 bases that match TRBD2. The length of the CDR3 is 16 residues. V shed 2 bases and J 0 bases; nucleotides not matched to a gene: 5. CDR1 and CDR2 from the germline V gene are SGHRS and YFSETQ. The CDR3 nucleotides are TGCGCCAGCAGCTTTTCTAGCGGAAACTCCTACAATGAGCAGTTCTTC. As protein: CASSFSSGNSYNEQFF.

The rearrangement uses TRBV3-1 (or the pseudogene TRBV3-2) and TRBJ1-2; 8 bases are shared with TRBD1. This CDR3 spans 15 amino acids. Germline V gene lookup returns CDR1 LGHDT and CDR2 YNNKEL (reference sequence). Trimming cost V 3 bases and J 10 bases; bases outside gene matches: 13. CDR3 nucleotides: TGTGCCAGCAGCCAGGGGGACAGGCCCGCGCATGCCTACACCTTC. Its protein is CASSQGDRPAHAYTF.

The rearrangement joins TRBV2 to TRBJ2-7; 8 bases are shared with TRBD2. The CDR3 sequence is 14 residues long. J lost 1 base, V lost 10 bases, and 9 bases had no gene match. Germline CDR1 and CDR2: SNHLY and FYNNEI. CDR3 loop: CAIQSGSASYEQYF. The CDR3 DNA reads TGTGCCATCCAGAGCGGGAGTGCTTCCTACGAGCAGTACTTC.

This clone was counted between two and nine times. For the CDR3, the DNA is TGTGCCAGCTCACGGGCGGGAGGGCAAAATGAGCAGTTCTTC. It is translated as CASSRAGGQNEQFF. The chain has TRBV18 and TRBJ2-1, with 9 positions matching TRBD2. Germline V CDR1 and CDR2: KGHSH, LQKENI. The CDR3 spans 14 residues. Unmatched junction bases numbered 5, after V lost 4 bases and J lost 7 bases.

The chain links TRBV6-5 to TRBJ2-7, with TRBD2 matching 10 bases. V shed 4 bases, J shed 0 bases, and the junction held 6 bases outside the gene matches. Germline V gene sequence: CDR1 MNHEY, CDR2 SVGAGI. The CDR3 runs to 16 residues. The CDR3 region is CASSLLAGDISYEQYF. CDR3 DNA sequence: TGTGCCAGCAGTTTGCTAGCGGGAGATATCTCCTACGAGCAGTACTTC.

The gene calls are TRBV15 and TRBJ1-4; D is ambiguous. The germline V gene has CDR1 LNHNV and CDR2 YYDKDF (reference sequence). The ends were cut back, 0 bases at V and 7 bases at J, with 9 bases in the middle. This CDR3 comprises 14 residues. CDR3 region: CATSRDVGSEKLFF. The CDR3 coding sequence is TGTGCCACCAGCAGAGATGTAGGGAGTGAAAAACTGTTTTTT.

The V call is TRBV19, the J call TRBJ2-3; TRBD2 aligns across 7 bases. Germline V gene sequence: CDR1 LNHDA, CDR2 SQIVND (reference sequence). V lost 4 bases to trimming and J lost 5 bases; unmatched junction nucleotides: 6. This CDR3 is built from 14 residues. The CDR3, as DNA: TGTGCCAGTAGTAGGGGAGGGCAGGAAGATACGCAGTATTTT. As protein: CASSRGGQEDTQYF.

The chain couples TRBV2 to TRBJ1-1; 8 bases map to TRBD1. The CDR3 is made up of 13 amino acids. Germline-derived CDR1 and CDR2 are SNHLY and FYNNEI. The trim removed 6 bases at V and 3 bases at J, leaving 3 bases unmatched. The CDR3 sequence is CASSMDRDTEAFF. In DNA, the CDR3 is TGTGCCAGCAGCATGGACAGGGACACTGAAGCTTTCTTT. The full variable domain, completed using reference TRBV2 and TRBJ1-1, is EPEVTQTPSHQVTQMGQEVILRCVPISNHLYFYWYRQILGQKVEFLVSFYNNEISEKSEIFDDQFSVERPDGSNFTLKIRSTKLEDSAMYFCASSMDRDTEAFFGQGTRLTVV.

In this sample, this clone turned up a few times. The chain couples TRBV6-5 to TRBJ1-1; D uncertain. The CDR3 totals 13 residues. Germline CDR1 MNHEY, CDR2 SVGAGI. Trimming stripped 7 bases from V and 1 base from J, with 10 bases between. The CDR3 DNA follows: TGTGCCAGCATGAAGAGAGGGAACACTGAAGCTTTCTTT. As protein: CASMKRGNTEAFF.

The V gene is TRBV14, the J gene TRBJ2-3, with 8 positions matching TRBD2. The CDR3 runs to 16 residues. CDR1 SGHDN and CDR2 FVKESK come from the germline V gene. Trimming removed 1 base from V and 0 bases from J; junction bases left unmatched: 3. The CDR3 coding sequence is TGTGCCAGCAGCCAAGGGTCTAGCGGGAGCACAGATACGCAGTATTTT. This encodes CASSQGSSGSTDTQYF.

This clone has more than one count but fewer than ten. The V gene is TRBV6-5, the J gene TRBJ2-1; D may be TRBD1 (6 bases). Trimming removed 6 bases from V and 6 bases from J, with 12 bases in between. The CDR3 runs 13 residues. Looked up from germline, CDR1 is MNHEY and CDR2 is SVGAGI. The CDR3 DNA reads TGTGCCAGCAGGGGGGCTGCGGCCAATGAGCAGTTCTTC. Residues: CASRGAAANEQFF.

The chain has TRBV3-1 (or the pseudogene TRBV3-2) and TRBJ2-3; D not certain. There are 13 residues in the CDR3. V was cut by 1 base and J by 8 bases, with 10 bases left in between. From germline, CDR1 is LGHDT and CDR2 YNNKEL (reference sequence). The CDR3 region is CASSQAPTGTQYF. The CDR3 DNA sequence: TGTGCCAGCAGCCAAGCCCCAACTGGTACGCAGTATTTT.

This rearrangement joins TRBV19 to TRBJ1-5; perhaps TRBD1 as D (5 bases). V was pared by 3 bases and J by 2 bases, with 23 bases between. The germline V gene encodes CDR1 LNHDA and CDR2 SQIVND (reference sequence). This CDR3 is built from 19 residues. CDR3 region: CASSIRSGRRKSRNQPQHF. CDR3 nucleotides: TGTGCCAGTAGTATCCGGTCAGGGCGCCGAAAATCTCGCAATCAGCCCCAGCATTTT.